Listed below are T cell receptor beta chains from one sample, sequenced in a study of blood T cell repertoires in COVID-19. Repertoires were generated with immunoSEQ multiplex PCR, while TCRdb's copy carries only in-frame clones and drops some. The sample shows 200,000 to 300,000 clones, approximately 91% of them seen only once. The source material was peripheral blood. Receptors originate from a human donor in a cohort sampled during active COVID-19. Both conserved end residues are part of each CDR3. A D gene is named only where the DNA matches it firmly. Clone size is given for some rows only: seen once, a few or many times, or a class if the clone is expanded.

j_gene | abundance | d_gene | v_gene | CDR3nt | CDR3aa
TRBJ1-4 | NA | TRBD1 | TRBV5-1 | TGCGCCAGCAGCTTACAGGGGTCCACTGCAACTAATGAAAAACTGTTTTTT | CASSLQGSTATNEKLFF
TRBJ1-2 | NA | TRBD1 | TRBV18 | TGTGCCAGCTCACCGGGACAGAACTATGGCTACACCTTC | CASSPGQNYGYTF
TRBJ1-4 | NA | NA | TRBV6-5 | TGTGCCAGCAGTCGCAGCCCACAGGAAGAAAAACTGTTTTTT | CASSRSPQEEKLFF
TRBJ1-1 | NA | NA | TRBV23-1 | TGCGCCAGCAGTCAATACACAGGTTACACTGAAGCTTTCTTT | CASSQYTGYTEAFF
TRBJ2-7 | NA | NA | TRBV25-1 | TGTGCCAGCAGTGAATTCAGGGGCTCCTACGAGCAGTACTTC | CASSEFRGSYEQYF
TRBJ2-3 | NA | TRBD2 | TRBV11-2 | TGTGCCAGCAGCTTAGGGCTAGCGGGGTTAGATACGCAGTATTTT | CASSLGLAGLDTQYF
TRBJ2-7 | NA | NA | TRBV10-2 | TGCGCCAGCGGGGCGAACGAGCAGTACTTC | CASGANEQYF
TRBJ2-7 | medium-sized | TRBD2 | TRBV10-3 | TGTGCCATCAGTGATGGCCTAGCGGGAGCCCACGAGCAGTACTTC | CAISDGLAGAHEQYF
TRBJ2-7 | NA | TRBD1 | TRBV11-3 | TGTGCCAGCAGCTCGGACAGGGGCCACTACGAGCAGTACTTC | CASSSDRGHYEQYF
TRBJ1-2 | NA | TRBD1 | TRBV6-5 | TGTGCCAGCAGCCCGGACAGGCCTTTCTATGGCTACACCTTC | CASSPDRPFYGYTF
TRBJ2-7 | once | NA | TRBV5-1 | TGCGCCAGCAGCTTCGGCGGGCAGAACGAGCAGTACTTC | CASSFGGQNEQYF
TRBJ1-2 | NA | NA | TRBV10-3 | TGTGCCATCAGATCAGACATAGAAGACTATGGCTACACCTTC | CAIRSDIEDYGYTF
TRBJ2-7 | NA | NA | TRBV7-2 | TGTGCCAGCAGCCCCCTGGTCTACGGGGGTCGCTCCTACGAGCAGTACTTC | CASSPLVYGGRSYEQYF
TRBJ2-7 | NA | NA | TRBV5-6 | TGTGCCAGCAGCATGACTACCTCCTACGAGCAGTACTTC | CASSMTTSYEQYF
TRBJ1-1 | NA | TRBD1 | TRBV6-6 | TGTGCCAGCCATGGACAGGCGAACACTGAAGCTTTCTTT | CASHGQANTEAFF
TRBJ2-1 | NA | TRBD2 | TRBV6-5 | TGTGCCAGCAGTTACCCGGGGACTAGCGGGAGTGATGAGCAGTTCTTC | CASSYPGTSGSDEQFF
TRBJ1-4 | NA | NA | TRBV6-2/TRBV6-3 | TGTGCCAGCAGCGAACCCCCGGAGGGATGGAATGAAAAACTGTTTTTT | CASSEPPEGWNEKLFF
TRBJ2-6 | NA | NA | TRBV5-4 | TGTGCCAGCAGATACTCTGGGGCCAACGTCCTGACTTTC | CASRYSGANVLTF
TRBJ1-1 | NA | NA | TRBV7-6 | TGTGCCAGCAGCTTCGAAGGGAGAGGAACTGAAGCTTTCTTT | CASSFEGRGTEAFF
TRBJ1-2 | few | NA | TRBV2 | TGTGCCAGCAGGGTCCCAGGGACACTTGAGACGGGATACACCTTC | CASRVPGTLETGYTF
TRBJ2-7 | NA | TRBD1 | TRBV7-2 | TGTGCCAGCAGCTCGACGGGCAGGGGGCCTCCCTACGAGCAGTACTTC | CASSSTGRGPPYEQYF
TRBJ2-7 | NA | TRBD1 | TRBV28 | TGTGCCAGCAGTTTATTGACAGGGACCTACGAGCAGTACTTC | CASSLLTGTYEQYF
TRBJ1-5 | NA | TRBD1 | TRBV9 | TGTGCCAGCAGCGCTGGGACAGGGGGAAATCAGCCCCAGCATTTT | CASSAGTGGNQPQHF
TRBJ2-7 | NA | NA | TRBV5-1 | TGCGCCAGCAGCCTATACAGGGCATTCTCCTACGAGCAGTACTTC | CASSLYRAFSYEQYF
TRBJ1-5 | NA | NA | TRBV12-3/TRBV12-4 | TGTGCCAGCAGTTTGAGTAGCAATCAGCCCCAGCATTTT | CASSLSSNQPQHF
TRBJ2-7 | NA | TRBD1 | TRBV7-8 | TGTGCCAGCAGCTCCCACAGGGGGCTCCCGTCCACCGAGCAGTACTTC | CASSSHRGLPSTEQYF
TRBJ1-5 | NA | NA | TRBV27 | TGTGCCAGCAGTTTAACATACCGGACAGTTGAGAGCAATCAGCCCCAGCATTTT | CASSLTYRTVESNQPQHF
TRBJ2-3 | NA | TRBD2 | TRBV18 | TGTGCCAGCTCACGAGGACTAGCGGGTGGACGCACAGATACGCAGTATTTT | CASSRGLAGGRTDTQYF
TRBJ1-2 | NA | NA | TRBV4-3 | TGCGCCAGCAGCCAAGACATCCATGGGGGGAATGGCTACACCTTC | CASSQDIHGGNGYTF
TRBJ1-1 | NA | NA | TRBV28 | TGTGCCAGCAGTTTTCAGGGATGGGGAGCTTTCTTT | CASSFQGWGAFF
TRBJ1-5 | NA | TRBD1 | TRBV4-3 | TGCGCCAGCAGCCTCCCAGGGGTGACAGGGGCCGGTAGCAATCAGCCCCAGCATTTT | CASSLPGVTGAGSNQPQHF
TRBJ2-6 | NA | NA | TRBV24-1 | TGTGCCACCAGTGACCCCGGAACAGGGTCTGGGGCCAACGTCCTGACTTTC | CATSDPGTGSGANVLTF
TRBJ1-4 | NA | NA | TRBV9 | TGTGCCAGCAGCGAAAATGGGGGACACGGGGATGAAAAACTGTTTTTT | CASSENGGHGDEKLFF
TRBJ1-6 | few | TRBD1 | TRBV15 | TGTGCCACCAGAGGGACAGGCGTCTTGTCACCCCTCCACTTT | CATRGTGVLSPLHF
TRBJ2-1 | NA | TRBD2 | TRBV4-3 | TGCGCCAGCAGCCCCGGGGGGAGTTGGGATGAGCAGTTCTTC | CASSPGGSWDEQFF
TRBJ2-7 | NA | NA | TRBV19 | TGTGCCAGTAGTAAAAAGGGGCAGGGGACGTCGTACGAGCAGTACTTC | CASSKKGQGTSYEQYF
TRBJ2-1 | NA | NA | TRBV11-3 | TGTGCCAGCAGCATATATGTCGATGAGCAGTTCTTC | CASSIYVDEQFF
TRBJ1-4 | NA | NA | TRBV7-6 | TGTGCCAGCAGTCCAGTGGGGGGGACCCCGCAGGAAAAACTGTTTTTT | CASSPVGGTPQEKLFF
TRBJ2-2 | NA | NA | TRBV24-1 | TGTGCCACCAGTAGTCCTACGGACACCGGGGAGCTGTTTTTT | CATSSPTDTGELFF
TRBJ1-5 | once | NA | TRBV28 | TGTGCCAGCAGTTTATGGGAGGGCAATCAGCCCCAGCATTTT | CASSLWEGNQPQHF
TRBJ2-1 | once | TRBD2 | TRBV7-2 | TGTGCCAGCAGCTTGGTTCTAGCGGGAGGGGCTGAGCAGTTCTTC | CASSLVLAGGAEQFF
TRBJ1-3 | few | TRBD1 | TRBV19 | TGTGCCAGTACCGACCCCGGACAGGGCAATTTATACACCATATATTTT | CASTDPGQGNLYTIYF
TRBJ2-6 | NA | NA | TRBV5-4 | TGTGCCAGCAGCTTGCCAGGGGCTGGGGCCAACGTCCTGACTTTC | CASSLPGAGANVLTF
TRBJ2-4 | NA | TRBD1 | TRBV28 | TGTGCCAGCAGTTTATGGCGGATGGACAGGTTAACCAAAAACATTCAGTACTTC | CASSLWRMDRLTKNIQYF
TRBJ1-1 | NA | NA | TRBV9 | TGTGCCAGCAGCGTAGAAGGGGGTAACACTGAAGCTTTCTTT | CASSVEGGNTEAFF
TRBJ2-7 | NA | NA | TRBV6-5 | TGTGCCAGCGCGCAGGTGTACGAGCAGTACTTC | CASAQVYEQYF
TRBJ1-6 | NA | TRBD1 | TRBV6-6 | TGTGCCAGCAGTCGTGGACAGGCAGCCTCCTATAATTCACCCCTCCACTTT | CASSRGQAASYNSPLHF
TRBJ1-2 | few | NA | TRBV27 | TGTGCCAGCAGCATTACAATGATTAACCCTTATGGCTACACCTTC | CASSITMINPYGYTF
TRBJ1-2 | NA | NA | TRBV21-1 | TGTGCCAGCAGGAAAGCTAGACAGGGTCTCTATGGCTACACCTTC | CASRKARQGLYGYTF
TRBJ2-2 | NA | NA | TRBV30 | TGTGCCTGGAGTGTAGCCAGGGGGGAGCTGTTTTTT | CAWSVARGELFF
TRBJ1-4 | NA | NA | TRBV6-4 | TGTGCCAGCAACAGAGGAGAGGGTGCAACTAATGAAAAACTGTTTTTT | CASNRGEGATNEKLFF
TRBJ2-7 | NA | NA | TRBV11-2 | TGTGCCAGCAGCTTAGGGCAGGGTCTCTACGAGCAGTACTTC | CASSLGQGLYEQYF
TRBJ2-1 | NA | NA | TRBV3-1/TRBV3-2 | TGTGCCAGCAGCCAAGAAGGGAAAAGCGGACGCTCCTACAATGAGCAGTTCTTC | CASSQEGKSGRSYNEQFF
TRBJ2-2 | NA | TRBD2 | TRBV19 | TGTGCCAGTAGAATAGCGGGAGGATCGCGCACCGGGGAGCTGTTTTTT | CASRIAGGSRTGELFF
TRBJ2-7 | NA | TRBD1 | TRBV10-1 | TGCGCCAGCAGCTTCATCTTTACCGGGACAGCTTCCTACGAGCAGTACTTC | CASSFIFTGTASYEQYF